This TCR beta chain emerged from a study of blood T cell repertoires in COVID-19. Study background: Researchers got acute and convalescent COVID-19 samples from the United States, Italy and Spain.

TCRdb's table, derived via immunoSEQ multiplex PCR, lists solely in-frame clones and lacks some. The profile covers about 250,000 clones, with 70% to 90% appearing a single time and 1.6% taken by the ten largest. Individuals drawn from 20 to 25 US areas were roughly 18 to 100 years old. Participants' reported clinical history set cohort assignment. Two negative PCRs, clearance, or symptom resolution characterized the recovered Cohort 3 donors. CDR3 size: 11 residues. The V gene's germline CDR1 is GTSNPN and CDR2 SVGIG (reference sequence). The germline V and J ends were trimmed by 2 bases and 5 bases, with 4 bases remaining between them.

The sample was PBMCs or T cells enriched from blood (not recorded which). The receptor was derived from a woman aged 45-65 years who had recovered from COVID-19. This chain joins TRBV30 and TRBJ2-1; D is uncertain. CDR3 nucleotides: TGTGCCTGGAGTCGTAACAATGAGCAGTTCTTC. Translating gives CAWSRNNEQFF.